This T cell receptor beta chain was sequenced in a study of cytomegalovirus exposure and HLA in healthy donors. Study results and limitations: A previous analysis found most TCR beta V segments productive roughly 87% or roughly 30% of the time. An analysis that was carried out later associated 15,000 to 20,000 TCR beta sequences with HLA alleles at 0.05 false discovery rate.

V was clipped by 4 bases and J by 6 bases, with 19 bases between them. The CDR3 runs to 16 residues. The V gene's germline CDR1 is SEHNR and CDR2 FQNEAQ (reference sequence). In the case of this clone: What it binds is unknown.

60 Vbeta and 13 Jbeta primers were used in PCR. Clones were read by immunoSEQ multiplex PCR, and TCRdb kept only the in-frame ones, dropping some. The sample holds about 130,000 clones. This chain links TRBV7-9 with TRBJ1-5; TRBD1 might be the D (6 bases). The clonotype comes from a woman aged 40 to 50 in good health and CMV-seronegative. The sample taken for sequencing was PBMCs. CDR3 residues: CASSSDRDTLGQPQHF. The CDR3 DNA sequence: TGTGCCAGCAGCTCCGACCGGGACACCCTAGGTCAGCCCCAGCATTTT.